The clone carrying this T cell receptor beta chain has a handful of counts. There are 12 residues in the CDR3. From germline, CDR1 is MNHEY and CDR2 SVGEGT. V gave up 2 bases and J gave up 8 bases, with 7 bases separating them. The data stem from a study of T-cell reconstitution after alpha-beta-depleted transplantation in children. Preparing the TCRbeta library involved the use of unique molecular identifiers. MiXCR, applied by TCRdb to the PCR reads, yields one record per CDR3 protein. The data show some 300,000 distinct CDR3 sequences, around 10% seen once. The chain uses TRBV6-2 or TRBV6-3 and TRBJ2-1; perhaps D is TRBD1 or TRBD2 (5 bases each). The TCR originated in a human donor who donated a stem cell graft to a child with acute lymphoblastic leukemia. Material: PBMCs from the stem cell graft donor, obtained from the stem cell graft. DNA for the CDR3: TGTGCCAGCAGTTACATGGGGGATGAGCAGTTCTTC. This codes for CASSYMGDEQFF.